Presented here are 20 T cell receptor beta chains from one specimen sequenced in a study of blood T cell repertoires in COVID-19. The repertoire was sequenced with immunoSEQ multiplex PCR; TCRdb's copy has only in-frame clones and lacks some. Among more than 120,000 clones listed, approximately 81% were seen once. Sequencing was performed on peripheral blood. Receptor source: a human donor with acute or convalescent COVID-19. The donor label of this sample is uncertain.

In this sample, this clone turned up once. The CDR3 nucleotides are TGCGCCAGCAGCCCTCAGGGAAACACTGAAGCTTTCTTT. Its translation is CASSPQGNTEAFF. The rearrangement joins TRBV5-1 to TRBJ1-1; D might be TRBD1 (5 bases). Germline V gives CDR1 SGHRS, CDR2 YFSETQ. V was trimmed by 4 bases and J by 2 bases, leaving 9 bases between them. This CDR3 is built from 13 residues.

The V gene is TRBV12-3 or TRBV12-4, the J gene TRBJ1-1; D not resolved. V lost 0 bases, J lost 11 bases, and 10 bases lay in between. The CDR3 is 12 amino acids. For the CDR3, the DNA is TGTGCCAGCAGTTTAGCTCAGATTGGCGCTTTCTTT. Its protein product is CASSLAQIGAFF.

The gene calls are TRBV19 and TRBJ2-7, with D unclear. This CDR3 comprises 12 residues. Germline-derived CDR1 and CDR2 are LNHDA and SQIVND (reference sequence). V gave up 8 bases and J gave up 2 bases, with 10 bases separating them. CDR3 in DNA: TGTGCCAGTCGAGACACTGCCTACGAGCAGTACTTC. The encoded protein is CASRDTAYEQYF.

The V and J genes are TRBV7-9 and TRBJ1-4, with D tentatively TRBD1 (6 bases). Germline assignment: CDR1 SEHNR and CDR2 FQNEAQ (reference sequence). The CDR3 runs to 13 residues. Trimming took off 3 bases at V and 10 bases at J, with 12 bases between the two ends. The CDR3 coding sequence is TGTGCCAGCAGCTTGGAAAAACAGGGAAAACTGTTTTTT. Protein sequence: CASSLEKQGKLFF.

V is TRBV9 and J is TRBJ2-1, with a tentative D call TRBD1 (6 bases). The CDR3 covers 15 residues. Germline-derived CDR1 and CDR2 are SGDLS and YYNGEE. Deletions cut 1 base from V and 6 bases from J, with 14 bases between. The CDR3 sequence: CASSVQGNGGNEQFF. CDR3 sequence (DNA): TGTGCCAGCAGCGTACAGGGGAATGGTGGCAATGAGCAGTTCTTC.

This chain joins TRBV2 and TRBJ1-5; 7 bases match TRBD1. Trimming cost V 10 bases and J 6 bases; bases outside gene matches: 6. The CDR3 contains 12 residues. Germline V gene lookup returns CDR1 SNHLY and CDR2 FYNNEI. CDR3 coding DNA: TGTGCCAACGGGGCAGGGGGTCAGCCCCAGCATTTT. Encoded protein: CANGAGGQPQHF.

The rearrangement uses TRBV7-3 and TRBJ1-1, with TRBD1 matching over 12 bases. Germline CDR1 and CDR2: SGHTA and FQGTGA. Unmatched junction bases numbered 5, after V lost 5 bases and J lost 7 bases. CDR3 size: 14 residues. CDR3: CASSPGQGAGEAFF. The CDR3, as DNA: TGTGCCAGCAGCCCGGGACAGGGGGCCGGTGAAGCTTTCTTT.

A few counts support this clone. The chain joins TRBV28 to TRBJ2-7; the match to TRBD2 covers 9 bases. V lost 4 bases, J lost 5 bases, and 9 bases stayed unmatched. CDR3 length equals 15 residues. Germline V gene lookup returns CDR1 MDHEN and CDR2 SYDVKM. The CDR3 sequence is CASSSALAGKNEQYF. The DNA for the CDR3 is TGTGCCAGCAGTTCAGCCCTAGCGGGGAAAAACGAGCAGTACTTC.

The CDR3 region has the DNA TGTGCCAGCAGCTTAGATGGGGGGATTGAGCAGTACGTC. Protein sequence: CASSLDGGIEQYV. V and J are TRBV7-9 and TRBJ2-7; weak D call: TRBD2 (6 bases). The CDR3 is 13 residues long. Germline CDR1 is SEHNR and CDR2 is FQNEAQ (reference sequence). V lost 1 base, J lost 7 bases, and 11 bases lay in between.

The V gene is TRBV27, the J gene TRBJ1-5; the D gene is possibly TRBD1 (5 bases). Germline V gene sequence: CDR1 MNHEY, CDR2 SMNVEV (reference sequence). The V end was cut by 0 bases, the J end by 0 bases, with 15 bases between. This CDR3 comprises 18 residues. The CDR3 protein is CASSLSYVGDYSNQPQHF. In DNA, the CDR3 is TGTGCCAGCAGTTTATCGTACGTCGGGGACTATAGCAATCAGCCCCAGCATTTT.

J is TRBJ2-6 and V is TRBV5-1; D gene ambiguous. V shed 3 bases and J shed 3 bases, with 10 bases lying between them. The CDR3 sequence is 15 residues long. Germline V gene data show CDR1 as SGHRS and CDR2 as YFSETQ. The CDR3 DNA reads TGCGCCAGCAGCTCGGCGGTGGTTGGGGCCAACGTCCTGACTTTC. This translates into CASSSAVVGANVLTF.

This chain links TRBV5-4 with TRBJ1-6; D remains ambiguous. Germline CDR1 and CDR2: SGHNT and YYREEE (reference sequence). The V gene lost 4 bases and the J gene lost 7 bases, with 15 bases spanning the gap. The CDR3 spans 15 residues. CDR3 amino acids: CASSLGGELNSPLHF. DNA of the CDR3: TGTGCCAGCAGCCTGGGTGGGGAGCTAAATTCACCCCTCCACTTT.

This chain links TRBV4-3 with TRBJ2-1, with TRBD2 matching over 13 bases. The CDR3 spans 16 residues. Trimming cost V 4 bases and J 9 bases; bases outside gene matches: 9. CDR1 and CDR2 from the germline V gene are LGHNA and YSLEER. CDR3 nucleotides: TGCGCCAGCAGCCGCCGGGAACTAGCGGGGGGGGGTGAGCAGTTCTTC. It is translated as CASSRRELAGGGEQFF.

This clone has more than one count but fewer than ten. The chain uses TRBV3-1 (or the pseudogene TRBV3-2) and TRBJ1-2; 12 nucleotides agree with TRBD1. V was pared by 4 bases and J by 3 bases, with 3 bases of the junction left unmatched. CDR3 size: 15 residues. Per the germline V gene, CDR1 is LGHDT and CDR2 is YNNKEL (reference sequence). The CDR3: CASSPGQGAYYGYTF. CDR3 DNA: TGTGCCAGCAGCCCGGGACAGGGGGCATACTATGGCTACACCTTC.

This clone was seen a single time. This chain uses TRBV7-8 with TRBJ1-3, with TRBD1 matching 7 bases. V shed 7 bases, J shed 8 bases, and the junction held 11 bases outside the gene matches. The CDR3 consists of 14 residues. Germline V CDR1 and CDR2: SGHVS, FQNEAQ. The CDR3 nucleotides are TGTGCCAGCAACCCGTTGTCCAGGGGGGACACCATATATTTT. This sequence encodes CASNPLSRGDTIYF.

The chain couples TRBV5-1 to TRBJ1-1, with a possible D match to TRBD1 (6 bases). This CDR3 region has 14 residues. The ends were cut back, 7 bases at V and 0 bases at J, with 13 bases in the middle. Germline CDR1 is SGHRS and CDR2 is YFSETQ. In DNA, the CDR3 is TGCGCCAGCCGAAAGGACAGCATGAACACTGAAGCTTTCTTT. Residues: CASRKDSMNTEAFF.

The DNA of the CDR3 is TGCAGTGCTAGTGTCGGGGGAGGAGAGACCCAGTACTTC. This translates into CSASVGGGETQYF. The chain couples TRBV20-1 to TRBJ2-5; D is possibly TRBD2 (6 bases). Trimming took off 3 bases at V and 4 bases at J, with 12 bases between the two ends. The CDR3 spans 13 residues. Germline CDR1 is DFQATT and CDR2 is SNEGSKA (reference sequence).

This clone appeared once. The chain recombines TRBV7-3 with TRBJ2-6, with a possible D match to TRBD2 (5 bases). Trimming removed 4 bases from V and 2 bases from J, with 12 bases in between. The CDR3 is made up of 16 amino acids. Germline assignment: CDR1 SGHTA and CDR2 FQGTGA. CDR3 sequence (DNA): TGTGCCAGCAGCTCTCTAGGGAGTGCTGGGGCCAACGTCCTGACTTTC. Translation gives CASSSLGSAGANVLTF.

The DNA of the CDR3 is TGCAGCCTCATCGGGATTATCACAGATACGCAGTATTTT. Its translation is CSLIGIITDTQYF. The chain employs TRBV29-1 and TRBJ2-3; D may be TRBD2 (5 bases). The CDR3 length is 13 residues. CDR1 is SQVTM and CDR2 is ANQGSEA in the germline V gene. Trimming removed 8 bases at V and 2 bases at J, with 14 bases between.

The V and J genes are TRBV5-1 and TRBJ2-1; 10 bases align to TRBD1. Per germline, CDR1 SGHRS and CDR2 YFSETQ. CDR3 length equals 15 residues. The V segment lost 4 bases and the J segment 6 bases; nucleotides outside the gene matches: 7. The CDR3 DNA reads TGCGCCAGCAGCGGAGGGACAGGGGAATTCAATGAGCAGTTCTTC. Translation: CASSGGTGEFNEQFF.